This entry lists 28 T cell receptor beta chains sequenced from one sample in a study of beta chain features in type 1 diabetes. Investigators reverse transcribed all isolated RNA, so they sequenced expressed TCRB transcripts. Profiling relied on immunoSEQ multiplex PCR, and the TCRdb table lists in-frame clones only, not all of them. The table lists about 230,000 clones, 9.6% of them singletons. Sequencing input: naive CD4+ T cells from blood. The receptors here all came from a woman aged 18-29 years in good health.

The V call is TRBV5-1, the J call TRBJ2-5; 7 positions agree with TRBD1. The CDR3 has 15 residues. From germline, CDR1 is SGHRS and CDR2 YFSETQ. V dropped 0 bases and J dropped 1; count of bases not matched to a gene: 3. CDR3 nucleotides: TGCGCCAGCAGCTTGGCAAGACAGGGCCAAGAGACCCAGTACTTC. Its protein is CASSLARQGQETQYF.

This rearrangement joins TRBV30 to TRBJ2-5; D is ambiguous. The CDR3 totals 15 residues. Trimming left V 4 bases short and J 5 bases short, with 20 bases between. Looked up from germline, CDR1 is GTSNPN and CDR2 is SVGIG (reference sequence). CDR3 sequence: CAWKLRRKLMETQYF. In nucleotides, the CDR3 is TGTGCCTGGAAGCTTCGGCGGAAACTTATGGAGACCCAGTACTTC. Combining the CDR3 with reference TRBV30 and TRBJ2-5 gives the whole variable domain SQTIHQWPATLVQPVGSPLSLECTVEGTSNPNLYWYRQAAGRGLQLLFYSVGIGQISSEVPQNLSASRPQDRQFILSSKKLLLSDSGFYLCAWKLRRKLMETQYFGPGTRLLVL.

This chain uses TRBV5-1 with TRBJ2-3, with D possibly matching TRBD2 (6 bases). This CDR3 is 13 amino acids long. V was shortened by 4 bases and J by 2 bases, with 8 bases between the two germline ends. In germline, CDR1 is SGHRS, CDR2 YFSETQ. CDR3 sequence: CASSRGDTDTQYF. The DNA for the CDR3 is TGCGCCAGCAGCCGCGGGGACACAGATACGCAGTATTTT.

The V gene is TRBV2, the J gene TRBJ1-4, with D perhaps TRBD1 (5 bases). Between the trimmed V and J ends, which lost 2 bases and 6 bases, there was a span of 10 bases. The CDR3 extends over 14 amino acids. The germline CDR1 and CDR2 sequences are SNHLY and FYNNEI. CDR3 in amino acids: CASSEIGEDEKLFF. The CDR3 bases are TGTGCCAGCAGTGAAATAGGGGAGGATGAAAAACTGTTTTTT.

The genes are TRBV9 and TRBJ2-3; D possibly corresponds to TRBD2 (6 bases). Trimming took 3 bases from V and 4 from J, leaving 21 bases between them. Per the germline V gene, CDR1 is SGDLS and CDR2 is YYNGEE. This CDR3 region has 17 residues. The CDR3 DNA reads as TGTGCCAGCAGCGGACCCTTGACGAGGCCGGGGGCAGATACGCAGTATTTT. Translating gives CASSGPLTRPGADTQYF.

The rearrangement uses TRBV7-8 and TRBJ2-5, with D possibly matching TRBD1 (6 bases). The germline V gene encodes CDR1 SGHVS and CDR2 FQNEAQ. The CDR3 spans 16 residues. The V gene lost 4 bases and the J gene lost 5 bases, with 20 bases spanning the gap. In nucleotides, the CDR3 is TGTGCCAGCAGCTCAAAAGAAATAACAGGGTTGGAGACCCAGTACTTC. Translated, it gives CASSSKEITGLETQYF.

This rearrangement joins TRBV9 to TRBJ2-1; D is unresolved. Germline V lookup: CDR1 SGDLS, CDR2 YYNGEE. Trimming pared 4 bases from V and 15 bases from J, leaving 14 bases between. The CDR3 contains 11 residues. CDR3 residues: CASSREFRLFF. CDR3 DNA: TGTGCCAGCAGCCGCGAATTCAGACTGTTCTTC.

The chain carries TRBV10-3 and TRBJ2-3, with 9 bases lining up with TRBD1. The germline gives CDR1 ENHRY, CDR2 SYGVKD. The CDR3 sequence is 13 residues long. J was trimmed by 0 bases and V by 8 bases; bases with no gene match: 0. The CDR3 sequence: CAIGTGSTDTQYF. CDR3 sequence (DNA): TGTGCCATCGGGACAGGGAGCACAGATACGCAGTATTTT.

The chain combines TRBV29-1 with TRBJ2-1; TRBD2 aligns across 11 bases. Germline V CDR1 and CDR2: SQVTM, ANQGSEA. J gave up 4 bases and V 4 bases, and 3 bases lay outside the gene matches. The length of the CDR3 is 14 residues. CDR3 DNA: TGCAGCGTTGTTGCTAGCGGGAGGTACAATGAGCAGTTCTTC. It translates to CSVVASGRYNEQFF.

This clone was recorded a few times. The chain recombines TRBV7-2 with TRBJ2-7, with a weak D call TRBD2 (7 bases). The CDR3 extends over 15 amino acids. The V gene lost 5 bases and the J gene lost 3 bases, with 17 bases spanning the gap. Per the germline V gene, CDR1 is SGHTA and CDR2 is FQGNSA. The CDR3 nucleotides read TGTGCCAGCAGCATGGGAGGGGGGGTTCTCTACGAGCAGTACTTC. The encoded protein is CASSMGGGVLYEQYF.

The chain carries TRBV2 and TRBJ1-2; D call uncertain. The CDR3 has 14 residues. Trimming pared 7 bases from V and 3 bases from J, leaving 15 bases between. CDR1 and CDR2 from the germline V gene are SNHLY and FYNNEI. DNA of the CDR3: TGTGCCAGCATAAGATCCCTTGGCTACTATGGCTACACCTTC. Translated: CASIRSLGYYGYTF.

J is TRBJ2-1 and V is TRBV15; 8 bases map to TRBD2. Trimming took 0 bases from V and 4 from J; bases not matched to a gene: 8. Germline lookup yields CDR1 LNHNV and CDR2 YYDKDF (reference sequence). The CDR3 is 17 residues long. The chain's CDR3 is CATSRDLGLGGYNEQFF. CDR3 DNA: TGTGCCACCAGCAGAGATCTGGGACTAGGGGGATACAATGAGCAGTTCTTC. Together with reference TRBV15 and TRBJ2-1, the CDR3 gives the full variable domain: DAMVIQNPRYQVTQFGKPVTLSCSQTLNHNVMYWYQQKSSQAPKLLFHYYDKDFNNEADTPDNFQSRRPNTSFCFLDIRSPGLGDTAMYLCATSRDLGLGGYNEQFFGPGTRLTVL.

The rearrangement links TRBV29-1 to TRBJ2-7; TRBD2 is a possible D gene (5 bases). The CDR3 covers 11 residues. Trimming removed 7 bases at V and 6 bases at J, with 13 bases between. Germline V gene data show CDR1 as SQVTM and CDR2 as ANQGSEA. The CDR3, as DNA: TGCAGCGCTGGACTCCTAGGCGAGCAGTACTTC. This translates into CSAGLLGEQYF.

The sample holds a few counts of this clone. CDR3 protein: CASNQGGTANTGELFF. DNA for the CDR3: TGTGCCAGCAACCAAGGGGGTACGGCGAACACCGGGGAGCTGTTTTTT. This chain connects TRBV5-6 to TRBJ2-2; D possibly corresponds to TRBD1 (6 bases). The V end was cut by 6 bases, the J end by 0 bases, with 15 bases between. The CDR3 spans 16 residues. CDR1 is SGHDT, CDR2 YYEEEE, per germline.

This clone turned up a few times. The CDR3 nucleotides read TGTGCCTGGAGCGCCGGGACAGCGAACACTGAAGCTTTCTTT. It specifies CAWSAGTANTEAFF. The rearrangement joins TRBV30 to TRBJ1-1; TRBD1 agrees at 7 bases. This CDR3 region has 14 residues. V trimming: 3 bases; J trimming: 1 base; junction bases outside the gene matches: 5. Germline V CDR1 and CDR2: GTSNPN, SVGIG (reference sequence).

The rearrangement joins TRBV6-4 to TRBJ1-1, with unresolved D. From germline, CDR1 is MRHNA and CDR2 SNTAGT. Trimming pared 0 bases from V and 1 base from J, leaving 9 bases between. The CDR3 is made up of 15 amino acids. The CDR3 loop is CASSDSAGPNTEAFF. CDR3 bases: TGTGCCAGCAGTGACTCCGCAGGCCCGAACACTGAAGCTTTCTTT.

This clone was observed a handful of times. The chain recombines TRBV27 with TRBJ2-1, with 7 bases that match TRBD2. This CDR3 spans 15 amino acids. The V segment lost 4 bases and the J segment 2 bases; nucleotides outside the gene matches: 5. Germline V lookup: CDR1 MNHEY, CDR2 SMNVEV (reference sequence). The CDR3 spells CASSYLAEAYNEQFF. The CDR3 region has the DNA TGTGCCAGCAGTTATCTAGCGGAGGCCTACAATGAGCAGTTCTTC.

This clone was seen a handful of times. This sequence joins TRBV11-2 and TRBJ2-7; the match to TRBD2 covers 7 bases. After removal of 0 bases from V and 0 bases from J, the junction contained 5 bases not matched to a gene. Germline assignment: CDR1 SGHAT and CDR2 FQNNGV. CDR3 length: 16 residues. DNA for the CDR3: TGTGCCAGCAGCTTAGATACTAGCGCCTCCTCCTACGAGCAGTACTTC. Its translation: CASSLDTSASSYEQYF.

The rearrangement uses TRBV7-8 and TRBJ1-1; D not certain. The CDR3 loop spans 15 amino acids. Trimming removed 3 bases at V and 3 bases at J, with 14 bases between. Germline CDR1 is SGHVS and CDR2 is FQNEAQ. CDR3 nucleotides: TGTGCCAGCAGCTTGGGAGGCAGACCCTACACTGAAGCTTTCTTT. This sequence encodes CASSLGGRPYTEAFF.

The chain has TRBV11-3 and TRBJ1-5, with D unclear. Between the trimmed V and J ends, which lost 9 bases and 2 bases, there was a span of 8 bases. Looked up from germline, CDR1 is SGHNT and CDR2 is YENEEA. CDR3 length: 12 amino acids. In DNA, the CDR3 is TGTGCCAGTCCGTCCTGCAATCAGCCCCAGCATTTT. It specifies CASPSCNQPQHF.

The CDR3 coding sequence is TGTGCCAGCAGCTTTTCACGTACAGGGGTTTTGGATACGCAGTATTTT. Protein sequence: CASSFSRTGVLDTQYF. V and J are TRBV11-2 and TRBJ2-3, with 7 bases aligning to TRBD1. Germline trimming cut 3 bases from V and 6 bases from J; bases unmatched to any gene: 12. Germline lookup yields CDR1 SGHAT and CDR2 FQNNGV. The CDR3 is made up of 16 amino acids.

The table lists this clone with a few counts. V usage is TRBV6-1 and J usage is TRBJ1-5, with D possibly TRBD1 on 6 matching bases. Trimming took off 5 bases at V and 3 bases at J, with 11 bases between the two ends. The CDR3 is made up of 14 amino acids. Germline V CDR1 and CDR2: MNHNS, SASEGT. The CDR3 nucleotides are TGTGCCAGCAGTTGGACAGCGTTCAATCAGCCCCAGCATTTT. It yields the protein CASSWTAFNQPQHF.

This clone occurred a few times. The chain couples TRBV30 to TRBJ2-1; 10 bases are a match to TRBD2. CDR3 size: 14 residues. Trimming at V came to 3 bases and at J to 5 bases, leaving 4 bases not matched to a gene. CDR1 and CDR2 from the germline V gene are GTSNPN and SVGIG (reference sequence). For the CDR3, the DNA is TGTGCCTGGAGGGCTAGCGGGGGTCACAATGAGCAGTTCTTC. This sequence encodes CAWRASGGHNEQFF.

The J gene is TRBJ1-4, the V gene TRBV2; 8 nucleotides agree with TRBD1. Trimming cost V 6 bases and J 4 bases; bases outside gene matches: 4. The germline CDR1 and CDR2 sequences are SNHLY and FYNNEI. The CDR3 sequence is 14 residues long. The CDR3 sequence: CASRPGQGNEKLFF. In nucleotides, the CDR3 is TGTGCCAGCAGGCCAGGACAGGGTAATGAAAAACTGTTTTTT.

This clone was picked up a small number of times. CDR3 sequence: CASSSLAGGYEQYF. DNA of the CDR3: TGTGCCAGCAGCTCTTTAGCGGGAGGGTACGAGCAGTACTTC. The gene calls are TRBV5-4 and TRBJ2-7; 11 positions agree with TRBD2. The CDR3 contains 14 residues. V gave up 3 bases and J gave up 4 bases; unmatched junction bases: 3. CDR1 is SGHNT and CDR2 is YYREEE in the germline V gene (reference sequence).

This clone was seen a few times. The rearrangement joins TRBV9 to TRBJ1-4; D is perhaps TRBD1 (5 bases). Per germline, CDR1 SGDLS and CDR2 YYNGEE. The CDR3 covers 14 residues. The V gene lost 3 bases and the J gene lost 6 bases, with 12 bases spanning the gap. The CDR3 nucleotides are TGTGCCAGCAGCGCAGTCGGAGGGGATGAAAAACTGTTTTTT. It codes for CASSAVGGDEKLFF.

A few counts support this clone. V usage is TRBV4-1 and J usage is TRBJ1-5; D is ambiguous. The V end lost 1 base, the J end lost 3 bases, and 10 bases lay between the germline ends. Germline CDR1 reads MGHRA; CDR2 reads YSYEKL. The CDR3 loop spans 15 amino acids. The CDR3 bases are TGCGCCAGCAGCCAAGCAAGCAGGTTCAATCAGCCCCAGCATTTT. Protein sequence: CASSQASRFNQPQHF.

This clone was seen only a few times. This sequence joins TRBV7-9 and TRBJ2-1; 15 nucleotides match TRBD2. V dropped 0 bases and J dropped 5; count of bases not matched to a gene: 5. This CDR3 has 18 residues. Germline V gives CDR1 SEHNR, CDR2 FQNEAQ (reference sequence). In nucleotides, the CDR3 is TGTGCCAGCAGCTTAGCCCTTGGGACTAGCGGGAGGAACAATGAGCAGTTCTTC. Translating gives CASSLALGTSGRNNEQFF.